These 14 T cell receptor beta chains were all obtained from the same sample, sequenced in a study of beta chain features in type 1 diabetes. The sequenced template was cDNA made from the entire isolated RNA. Method: immunoSEQ multiplex PCR; TCRdb's copy keeps in-frame clones and lacks some. Found here are 300,000 to 350,000 clones, around 7.6% of them singletons; the top ten hold 0.44%. The sequenced material came from central memory CD4+ T cells from blood. These receptors all come from a woman between 18 and 29 years old in good health.

V is TRBV7-9 and J is TRBJ2-6; 7 nucleotides match TRBD1. CDR1 SEHNR and CDR2 FQNEAQ come from the germline V gene (reference sequence). J gave up 0 bases and V 2 bases, and 4 bases lay outside the gene matches. The CDR3 totals 17 residues. This CDR3 is CASSLKGQSSGANVLTF. Written as DNA, the CDR3 is TGTGCCAGCAGCTTAAAGGGACAGAGCTCTGGGGCCAACGTCCTGACTTTC.

This clone was recorded at least ten times. J is TRBJ2-4 and V is TRBV28; maybe TRBD2 (5 bases). The CDR3 contains 14 residues. CDR1 and CDR2 from the germline V gene are MDHEN and SYDVKM. The V end was cut by 1 base, the J end by 8 bases, with 12 bases between. The CDR3 DNA is TGTGCCAGCAGTTTATTGGTGGGAGAGGACATTCAGTACTTC. Residues: CASSLLVGEDIQYF.

In its sample, this clone was seen a few times. The chain couples TRBV7-6 to TRBJ1-1; no clear D. Trimming removed 1 base from V and 4 bases from J, with 10 bases in between. Germline V CDR1 and CDR2: SGHVS, FNYEAQ. This CDR3 has 14 residues. CDR3 sequence (DNA): TGTGCCAGCAGCTTAGTGGCAGCCACCACTGAAGCTTTCTTT. It specifies CASSLVAATTEAFF.

V gene TRBV6-5 combines with J gene TRBJ2-7, with TRBD2 as a possible D gene (5 bases). Germline CDR1 is MNHEY and CDR2 is SVGAGI. V gave up 0 bases and J gave up 6 bases, with 12 bases separating them. CDR3 length equals 14 residues. In DNA form, the CDR3 reads TGTGCCAGCAGTTACTCAGGAGGTAAAGTCGAGCAGTACTTC. It codes for CASSYSGGKVEQYF.

This clone has a handful of counts. The rearrangement uses TRBV29-1 and TRBJ1-1; tentative D call: TRBD1 (5 bases). Trimming took 6 bases from V and 11 from J, leaving 16 bases between them. From germline, CDR1 is SQVTM and CDR2 ANQGSEA. The CDR3 runs 11 residues. Here the CDR3 reads CSVRLGGLAFF. CDR3 sequence (DNA): TGCAGCGTCCGATTGGGGGGGTTGGCTTTCTTT.

This clone appeared a few times. The chain recombines TRBV10-2 with TRBJ1-1; D uncertain. V lost 8 bases, J lost 0 bases, and 10 bases lay in between. Germline V gene sequence: CDR1 WSHSY, CDR2 SAAADI. The CDR3 loop spans 13 amino acids. The CDR3 loop is CASAAQLNTEAFF. CDR3 nucleotide sequence: TGCGCCAGCGCGGCGCAGTTGAACACTGAAGCTTTCTTT.

The gene calls are TRBV6-1 and TRBJ2-7, with 10 bases aligning to TRBD1. Germline CDR1 and CDR2: MNHNS and SASEGT. This CDR3 has 14 residues. V shed 2 bases and J 3 bases; nucleotides not matched to a gene: 1. In DNA, the CDR3 is TGTGCCAGCAGTGAACGGACAGGGGGCTACGAGCAGTACTTC. It translates to CASSERTGGYEQYF.

This chain joins TRBV6-5 and TRBJ2-2, with 10 bases aligning to TRBD1. This CDR3 has 13 residues. The V gene end was trimmed by 6 bases and the J gene end by 7 bases; junction bases not matched to a gene: 2. Per germline, CDR1 MNHEY and CDR2 SVGAGI. The CDR3 loop is CASRGQGSGELFF. Written as DNA, the CDR3 is TGTGCCAGCAGGGGACAGGGGAGCGGGGAGCTGTTTTTT.

The table lists this clone with a few counts. This chain links TRBV28 with TRBJ2-1; TRBD2 matches 12 bases. Germline V gene sequence: CDR1 MDHEN, CDR2 SYDVKM. The CDR3 runs to 16 residues. Trimming removed 6 bases from V and 6 bases from J; junction bases left unmatched: 9. CDR3 nucleotides: TGTGCCAGCAGAGGACTAGCGGGGTCCGAACGCAATGAGCAGTTCTTC. Its translation: CASRGLAGSERNEQFF. Looking up the rest from reference TRBV28 and TRBJ2-1 gives the full variable domain: DVKVTQSSRYLVKRTGEKVFLECVQDMDHENMFWYRQDPGLGLRLIYFSYDVKMKEKGDIPEGYSVSREKKERFSLILESASTNQTSMYLCASRGLAGSERNEQFFGPGTRLTVL.

This clone turned up a few times. V gene TRBV9 combines with J gene TRBJ1-2; 9 bases line up with TRBD1. The trim removed 3 bases at V and 12 bases at J, leaving 3 bases unmatched. Per the germline V gene, CDR1 is SGDLS and CDR2 is YYNGEE. The CDR3 runs to 11 residues. The CDR3 is CASSAGQGNTF. CDR3 nucleotide sequence: TGTGCCAGCAGCGCCGGACAGGGGAACACCTTC.

This clone occurred a few times. V gene TRBV27 combines with J gene TRBJ2-5; 7 positions match TRBD1. The CDR3 has 14 amino acids. Germline V gene lookup returns CDR1 MNHEY and CDR2 SMNVEV (reference sequence). V dropped 5 bases and J dropped 5; count of bases not matched to a gene: 8. CDR3 in DNA: TGTGCCAGCAGTCCACAGGGGTTTTGGGAGACCCAGTACTTC. Translated: CASSPQGFWETQYF.

This clone showed up just once. The germline gene is not matched at one end of the junction; a read error may be the cause. This chain links TRBV14 with TRBJ1-1; no clear D. CDR3 length: 13 residues. CDR1 and CDR2 (germline): SGHDN, FVKESK. The CDR3 nucleotides are TGTGCCAGCAGTTTTTCCCCGAACACTGAGGCTTTCTTT. This gives the protein CASSFSPNTEAFF.

This clone has only a few counts. The CDR3 reads CASHEQGFGYGYTF. In DNA, the CDR3 is TGTGCCAGTCATGAGCAGGGGTTCGGCTATGGCTACACCTTC. This rearrangement joins TRBV19 to TRBJ1-2; D is perhaps TRBD1 (6 bases). The CDR3 is 14 residues long. The V gene lost 8 bases and the J gene lost 4 bases, with 17 bases spanning the gap. CDR1 and CDR2 (germline): LNHDA, SQIVND (reference sequence).

This clone was detected only a few times. The chain is built from TRBV29-1 and TRBJ2-1; TRBD1 aligns across 10 bases. The CDR3 is 13 amino acids. Per germline, CDR1 SQVTM and CDR2 ANQGSEA. V shed 7 bases and J 4 bases; nucleotides not matched to a gene: 4. CDR3 amino acids: CSAGQGGYNEQFF. CDR3 bases: TGCAGCGCTGGACAGGGGGGATACAATGAGCAGTTCTTC.